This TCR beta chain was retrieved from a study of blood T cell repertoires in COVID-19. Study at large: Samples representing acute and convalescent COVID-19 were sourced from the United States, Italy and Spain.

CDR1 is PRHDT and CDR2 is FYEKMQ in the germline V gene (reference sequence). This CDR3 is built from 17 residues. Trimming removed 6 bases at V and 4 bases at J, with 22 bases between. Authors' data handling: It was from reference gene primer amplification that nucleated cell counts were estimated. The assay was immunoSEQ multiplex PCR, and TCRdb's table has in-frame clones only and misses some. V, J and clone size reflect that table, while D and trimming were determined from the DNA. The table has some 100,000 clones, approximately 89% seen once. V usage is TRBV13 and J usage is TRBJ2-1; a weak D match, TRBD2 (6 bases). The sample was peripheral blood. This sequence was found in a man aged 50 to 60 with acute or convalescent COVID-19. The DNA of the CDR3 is TGTGCCAGCAGTCGTAAGGGGCTAGCGTACGGGTACAATGAGCAGTTCTTC. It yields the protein CASSRKGLAYGYNEQFF.